These 22 T cell receptor beta chains came from one sample sequenced in a study of regulatory T cells in long-lasting Graves disease. Libraries of TCR beta came from iRepertoire HTBI primers plus Arm-PCR of CDR3 regions. TCRdb passed the multiplex PCR reads through MiXCR, listing each CDR3 protein once. This table holds some 430,000 distinct CDR3 sequences, about 22% found once. Time point of the sample: persistent/refractory GD, antithyroid drugs over 5 years with positive TRAb. Researchers made the TCR library from RNA that was extracted from PBMCs. The sequenced sample was peripheral blood mononuclear cells (PBMCs), obtained when the disease was refractory, from a patient treated with antithyroid drugs. The source of these receptors is a female donor with Graves disease.

The J gene is TRBJ2-3, the V gene TRBV20-1; 11 bases match TRBD2. Germline CDR1 DFQATT, CDR2 SNEGSKA (reference sequence). With 6 bases clipped from V and 6 bases from J, the junction kept 14 bases outside the gene matches. The CDR3 loop spans 16 amino acids. The CDR3 bases are TGCAGTGCCCTGGGGGGGACTAGCGGAGGGGGGGATACGCAGTATTTT. It codes for CSALGGTSGGGDTQYF.

This clonotype has at least ten counts. J is TRBJ2-5 and V is TRBV27; 10 positions match TRBD1. This CDR3 comprises 15 residues. V shed 5 bases, J shed 1 base, and the junction held 4 bases outside the gene matches. Germline V gene lookup returns CDR1 MNHEY and CDR2 SMNVEV (reference sequence). CDR3 region: CASSMGTGVQETQYF. CDR3 in DNA: TGTGCCAGCAGTATGGGGACAGGGGTCCAAGAGACCCAGTACTTC.

J is TRBJ1-5 and V is TRBV6-1; D unclear. V shed 6 bases and J shed 0 bases, with 18 bases lying between them. The CDR3 length is 17 residues. CDR1 and CDR2 from the germline V gene are MNHNS and SASEGT. The CDR3: CASSPSPAGYSNQPQHF. The CDR3 coding sequence is TGTGCCAGCAGCCCCTCCCCGGCCGGTTATAGCAATCAGCCCCAGCATTTT.

The rearrangement joins TRBV5-1 to TRBJ2-6, with no clear D. V lost 4 bases and J 0 bases, leaving 8 bases between the germline ends. Germline V gives CDR1 SGHRS, CDR2 YFSETQ. The CDR3 is 15 amino acids. DNA for the CDR3: TGCGCCAGCAGCCTCCCAAACTCTGGGGCCAACGTCCTGACTTTC. This encodes CASSLPNSGANVLTF.

About this clonotype: This clone may be a read error of a much larger clone one base away. The chain carries TRBV7-9 and TRBJ1-4, with TRBD1 identical over 8 bases. The CDR3 runs to 14 residues. The germline gives CDR1 SEHNR, CDR2 FQNEAQ (reference sequence). Unmatched junction bases numbered 5, after V lost 5 bases and J lost 6 bases. The CDR3 DNA sequence: TGTGCCAGCAGCCGGACAGGGCGGGATGAAAAACTGTTTTTT. It yields the protein CASSRTGRDEKLFF.

This clonotype has ten or more counts. V usage is TRBV12-3 or TRBV12-4 and J usage is TRBJ1-6; 7 bases match TRBD1. Trimming cost V 5 bases and J 14 bases; bases outside gene matches: 9. CDR3 length: 13 residues. CDR3 in amino acids: CASSIGTAGSLHF. The CDR3 bases are TGTGCCAGCAGTATCGGGACAGCCGGATCCCTCCACTTT.

This chain's CDR3 is CASSMTSGVNNEQFF. In DNA form, the CDR3 reads TGTGCCAGTAGTATGACTAGCGGGGTTAACAATGAGCAGTTCTTC. This chain uses TRBV19 with TRBJ2-1, with 11 bases aligning to TRBD2. Looked up from germline, CDR1 is LNHDA and CDR2 is SQIVND (reference sequence). CDR3 length: 15 amino acids. V shed 3 bases, J shed 5 bases, and the junction held 3 bases outside the gene matches.

Worth noting for this clonotype: Since a much larger clone is just one base distant, this may be a read error. J is TRBJ2-5 and V is TRBV5-6; 7 bases match TRBD1. The CDR3 totals 14 residues. Per the germline V gene, CDR1 is SGHDT and CDR2 is YYEEEE. The CDR3 nucleotides read TGTACCAGCACCCGGGGCAGGGGGCAAGAGACCCAGTACTTC. Protein: CTSTRGRGQETQYF.

This clonotype was seen only a few times. A read error may be the cause here, since a much bigger clone is one base away. This chain links TRBV6-5 with TRBJ1-2; possibly TRBD1 for D (6 bases). V lost 0 bases and J lost 4, with 18 bases in between. CDR3 length: 17 amino acids. Germline CDR1 is MNHEY and CDR2 is SVGAGI. The CDR3: CASSYSHLSRDIYGYTF. The CDR3 DNA reads as TGTGCCAGCAGTTACTCCCATCTATCGAGGGACATCTATGGCTACACCTTC.

The chain couples TRBV4-2 to TRBJ2-5, with D perhaps matching TRBD2 (6 bases). The germline V and J ends were trimmed by 4 bases and 4 bases, with 22 bases remaining between them. The CDR3 covers 17 residues. Germline V lookup: CDR1 LGHNA, CDR2 YNFKEQ. The CDR3 here is CASSPGDGAGLRETQYF. CDR3 bases: TGTGCCAGCAGCCCTGGCGACGGAGCGGGCCTCAGAGAGACCCAGTACTTC.

This clonotype was counted between two and nine times. J is TRBJ1-1 and V is TRBV9; 8 bases fit TRBD1. V dropped 0 bases and J dropped 5; count of bases not matched to a gene: 9. CDR1 and CDR2 (germline): SGDLS, YYNGEE. The CDR3 sequence is 16 residues long. Here the CDR3 DNA reads TGTGCCAGCAGCGTAGATCCAGGGGGCGTTCGGACTGAAGCTTTCTTT. Protein product: CASSVDPGGVRTEAFF.

This clonotype was recorded many times. The chain has TRBV12-3 or TRBV12-4 and TRBJ1-1; no clear D gene. This CDR3 comprises 15 residues. Trimming left V 4 bases short and J 0 bases short, with 12 bases between. The CDR3 loop is CASSSDLSLNTEAFF. The CDR3 nucleotides read TGTGCCAGCAGTTCAGACCTCAGCTTGAACACTGAAGCTTTCTTT.

This clonotype was seen only a few times. The V call is TRBV29-1, the J call TRBJ1-1, with 8 bases fitting TRBD1. Germline trimming cut 3 bases from V and 10 bases from J; bases unmatched to any gene: 7. CDR3 length: 12 amino acids. In germline, CDR1 is SQVTM, CDR2 ANQGSEA. CDR3 coding DNA: TGCAGCGTTGACACCACAGGGGGGATAGCTTTCTTT. Translation: CSVDTTGGIAFF.

Only a few counts were recorded for this clonotype. The V gene is TRBV5-5, the J gene TRBJ1-1, with a possible D match to TRBD1 (5 bases). The CDR3 runs to 15 residues. Germline CDR1 SGHKS, CDR2 YYEKEE (reference sequence). The V gene lost 1 base and the J gene lost 2 bases, with 12 bases spanning the gap. CDR3 loop: CASSLSPTENTEAFF. DNA for the CDR3: TGTGCCAGCAGCTTGTCCCCGACAGAAAACACTGAAGCTTTCTTT.

The V and J genes are TRBV7-2 and TRBJ2-1; D unresolved. The CDR3 has 16 residues. Germline CDR1 is SGHTA and CDR2 is FQGNSA. V gave up 3 bases and J gave up 0 bases, with 12 bases separating them. This chain's CDR3 is CASSFVRQSSYNEQFF. Written as DNA, the CDR3 is TGTGCCAGCAGCTTTGTCAGGCAAAGCTCCTACAATGAGCAGTTCTTC.

The chain employs TRBV13 and TRBJ2-2; 7 bases map to TRBD1. V gave up 5 bases and J gave up 0 bases; unmatched junction bases: 6. The CDR3 consists of 16 residues. Germline CDR1 is PRHDT and CDR2 is FYEKMQ (reference sequence). CDR3 nucleotide sequence: TGTGCCAGCAGCCACCCCGGGACAGCGAACACCGGGGAGCTGTTTTTT. Amino acids: CASSHPGTANTGELFF.

This clonotype was recorded many times. The J gene is TRBJ2-7, the V gene TRBV12-5; the match to TRBD2 covers 10 bases. The CDR3 sequence is 16 residues long. Germline lookup yields CDR1 LGHNT and CDR2 FRNRAP. V dropped 5 bases and J dropped 6; count of bases not matched to a gene: 13. CDR3 in DNA: TGTGCTAGTGGTCCTAGGACTAGCGGCCTCGTTACCGAGCAGTACTTC. Amino acids: CASGPRTSGLVTEQYF.

This clonotype was seen many times. The genes are TRBV28 and TRBJ1-5, with 8 bases matching TRBD1. The germline V gene has CDR1 MDHEN and CDR2 SYDVKM. The CDR3 spans 14 residues. V gave up 4 bases and J gave up 7 bases; unmatched junction bases: 6. The CDR3 DNA is TGTGCCAGCAGTTCGACAGGGGTCGAACAGCCCCAGCATTTT. Translation: CASSSTGVEQPQHF.

This clonotype was recorded at least ten times. The genes are TRBV20-1 and TRBJ1-4; D unresolved. There are 14 residues in the CDR3. Trimming stripped 6 bases from V and 0 bases from J, with 11 bases between. Germline-derived CDR1 and CDR2 are DFQATT and SNEGSKA (reference sequence). The CDR3 sequence: CSAVKPSTNEKLFF. The CDR3 bases are TGCAGTGCCGTTAAACCTTCAACTAATGAAAAACTGTTTTTT.

This clonotype has more than one count but fewer than ten. The chain links TRBV28 to TRBJ2-1, with TRBD2 identical over 11 bases. The V segment lost 6 bases and the J segment 7 bases; nucleotides outside the gene matches: 11. This CDR3 comprises 16 residues. The germline gives CDR1 MDHEN, CDR2 SYDVKM. The CDR3 nucleotides read TGTGCCAGCAGCCGCGGGACTAGCGGCTACATGAATGAGCAGTTCTTC. Its translation is CASSRGTSGYMNEQFF.

This clonotype was observed many times. The chain employs TRBV6-1 and TRBJ2-6; 7 bases are a match to TRBD1. The trim removed 4 bases at V and 6 bases at J, leaving 15 bases unmatched. This CDR3 contains 18 residues. The germline CDR1 and CDR2 sequences are MNHNS and SASEGT. The CDR3 spells CASSGGLGQALEANVLTF. CDR3 in DNA: TGTGCCAGCAGTGGAGGACTTGGACAGGCCTTAGAGGCCAACGTCCTGACTTTC.

The table lists this clonotype with a few counts. This chain's CDR3 is CASSYQGVDNSPLHF. The CDR3, as DNA: TGTGCCAGCAGTTATCAGGGCGTAGATAATTCACCCCTCCACTTT. This chain links TRBV27 with TRBJ1-6; D possibly corresponds to TRBD1 (5 bases). V shed 4 bases and J shed 5 bases, with 12 bases lying between them. CDR1 and CDR2 (germline): MNHEY, SMNVEV (reference sequence). This CDR3 is built from 15 residues.